This T cell receptor (beta chain) is from a study of T cells in women clearing cervical HPV infection. Germline CDR1 is LNHDA and CDR2 is SQIVND (reference sequence). V lost 10 bases to trimming and J lost 7 bases, with 22 bases between them. The CDR3 totals 15 residues. Some clones are missing from TCRdb's copy, which holds only in-frame ones; the method was immunoSEQ multiplex PCR. This table lists about 23,000 clones. As to this clone: The CDR3 end lies 3 residues beyond the end of the read and is filled in from the germline J gene.

The chain combines TRBV19 with TRBJ2-2; D may correspond to TRBD1 or TRBD2 (5 bases each). The source is a woman aged 18 to 75 with a cervical HPV16 infection that either progressed to CIN3+ or cleared (not recorded which). Sequenced sample: blood buffy coat. This chain's CDR3 is CATRRGVTSNGELFF. The sequenced part of the CDR3 DNA is TGTGCCACCCGCCGAGGGGTCACGTCGAACGGGGAG.